A single sample gave rise to the 31 T cell receptor beta chains below, sequenced in a study of long-term antiretroviral therapy in people with HIV. Assay version v3.0 of immunoSEQ was used, and it was run at survey level. The data were produced by immunoSEQ multiplex PCR, yet TCRdb's version contains in-frame clones alone and is incomplete. The sample consists of around 40,000 clones, 65% to 90% of them appearing once. The sample in question was unsorted PBMCs, obtained just before starting antiretroviral therapy. Receptors were obtained from a woman aged 18 to 35 with HIV.

The chain has TRBV15 and TRBJ2-2; D uncertain. CDR3 size: 14 residues. The V end lost 3 bases, the J end lost 4 bases, and 9 bases lay between the germline ends. In germline, CDR1 is LNHNV, CDR2 YYDKDF (reference sequence). CDR3 coding DNA: TGTGCCACCAGCAGTCCAAAGGCCACCGGGGAGCTGTTTTTT. Translated: CATSSPKATGELFF.

A single count supports this clone. V and J are TRBV6-1 and TRBJ2-2; D uncertain. Germline CDR1 and CDR2: MNHNS and SASEGT. Trimming cost V 6 bases and J 2 bases, with 4 bases left between them. The CDR3 is 12 amino acids. This CDR3 is CASSRNTGELFF. The CDR3 region has the DNA TGTGCCAGCAGCCGTAACACCGGGGAGCTGTTTTTT.

CDR3 bases: TGCGCCAGCAGCCAAGGCAGTATCAATGAGCAGTTCTTC. It codes for CASSQGSINEQFF. The V gene is TRBV4-3, the J gene TRBJ2-1; D is unresolved. V lost 1 base and J 6 bases, leaving 7 bases between the germline ends. Germline-derived CDR1 and CDR2 are LGHNA and YSLEER. The CDR3 is made up of 13 amino acids.

This chain uses TRBV9 with TRBJ1-3; D ambiguous. V lost 0 bases and J 1 base, leaving 5 bases between the germline ends. CDR1 SGDLS and CDR2 YYNGEE come from the germline V gene. CDR3 size: 14 residues. DNA for the CDR3: TGTGCCAGCAGCGTAGGTCGGTCTGGAAACACCATATATTTT. It yields the protein CASSVGRSGNTIYF.

This chain uses TRBV5-1 with TRBJ2-5; D gene unclear. Germline values: CDR1 SGHRS, CDR2 YFSETQ. The CDR3 has 14 amino acids. V shed 0 bases and J shed 5 bases, with 11 bases lying between them. The CDR3 loop is CASSLDVVRETQYF. In DNA form, the CDR3 reads TGCGCCAGCAGCTTGGACGTAGTACGGGAGACCCAGTACTTC.

The V call is TRBV19, the J call TRBJ1-2; D unresolved. This CDR3 comprises 12 residues. Between the trimmed V and J ends, which lost 1 base and 7 bases, there was a span of 7 bases. The germline V gene encodes CDR1 LNHDA and CDR2 SQIVND (reference sequence). In nucleotides, the CDR3 is TGTGCCAGTAGTATAGGAGGAGTTGGCTACACCTTC. This encodes CASSIGGVGYTF.

The genes are TRBV6-5 and TRBJ2-7; 12 bases align to TRBD1. V shed 6 bases and J 4 bases; nucleotides not matched to a gene: 4. Germline values: CDR1 MNHEY, CDR2 SVGAGI. This CDR3 has 14 amino acids. CDR3 amino acids: CASSRDRGLYEQYF. In DNA, the CDR3 is TGTGCCAGCAGCCGGGACAGGGGGCTGTACGAGCAGTACTTC.

The chain joins TRBV15 to TRBJ2-7; a weak D match, TRBD2 (5 bases). CDR1 and CDR2 from the germline V gene are LNHNV and YYDKDF (reference sequence). The CDR3 covers 14 residues. The germline V and J ends were trimmed by 0 bases and 6 bases, with 12 bases remaining between them. The CDR3 is CATSRDRAGVEQYF. CDR3 bases: TGTGCCACCAGCAGAGATCGGGCCGGGGTCGAGCAGTACTTC.

The rearrangement joins TRBV5-1 to TRBJ2-2; 7 bases are shared with TRBD2. With 0 bases clipped from V and 3 bases from J, the junction kept 8 bases outside the gene matches. The germline V gene has CDR1 SGHRS and CDR2 YFSETQ. This CDR3 region has 17 residues. CDR3 loop: CASSLDPSAGDTGELFF. The CDR3 DNA sequence: TGCGCCAGCAGCTTGGACCCGTCTGCGGGAGACACCGGGGAGCTGTTTTTT.

The V gene is TRBV4-3, the J gene TRBJ1-5; D not resolved. Germline V gives CDR1 LGHNA, CDR2 YSLEER. This CDR3 comprises 13 residues. The V end was cut by 0 bases, the J end by 6 bases, with 6 bases between. CDR3 nucleotide sequence: TGCGCCAGCAGCCAAGATGGGAGTCAGCCCCAGCATTTT. The encoded protein is CASSQDGSQPQHF.

V gene TRBV19 combines with J gene TRBJ2-4; TRBD1 matches at 11 bases. V dropped 6 bases and J dropped 9; count of bases not matched to a gene: 7. The CDR3 contains 14 residues. Germline V CDR1 and CDR2: LNHDA, SQIVND (reference sequence). The CDR3 sequence: CASRPAGTGGIQYF. DNA for the CDR3: TGTGCCAGTAGACCTGCGGGGACAGGGGGCATTCAGTACTTC.

The chain couples TRBV6-5 to TRBJ2-5, with D unclear. Germline V gives CDR1 MNHEY, CDR2 SVGAGI. The CDR3 covers 12 residues. V lost 10 bases and J lost 4, with 13 bases in between. CDR3 loop: CATRGYGETQYF. The CDR3 coding sequence is TGTGCCACCAGAGGTTACGGAGAGACCCAGTACTTC.

This clone was observed a single time. The chain links TRBV13 to TRBJ2-5; tentatively, D is TRBD1 (5 bases). CDR1 and CDR2 (germline): PRHDT, FYEKMQ (reference sequence). V lost 3 bases, J lost 7 bases, and 15 bases lay in between. The CDR3 consists of 14 residues. In DNA form, the CDR3 reads TGTGCCAGCAGCTTGGTAGGGGCCTCCGGGACCCAGTACTTC. Encoded protein: CASSLVGASGTQYF.

The chain recombines TRBV10-3 with TRBJ2-2; 7 nucleotides line up with TRBD1. J was trimmed by 0 bases and V by 2 bases; bases with no gene match: 3. The V gene's germline CDR1 is ENHRY and CDR2 SYGVKD. The CDR3 is 16 amino acids. CDR3 DNA: TGTGCCATCAGTGAGACCGGGACAGCGAACACCGGGGAGCTGTTTTTT. This gives the protein CAISETGTANTGELFF.

This clone was counted once. The chain is built from TRBV28 and TRBJ1-1, with a weak D call TRBD1 (5 bases). The CDR3 length is 14 residues. Trimming took 1 base from V and 5 from J, leaving 11 bases between them. Looked up from germline, CDR1 is MDHEN and CDR2 is SYDVKM. This CDR3 is CASSLSGRGTEAFF. The CDR3 region has the DNA TGTGCCAGCAGTTTATCAGGTCGGGGGACTGAAGCTTTCTTT.

The chain couples TRBV6-6 to TRBJ1-1; TRBD1 might be the D (6 bases). V shed 6 bases and J shed 2 bases, with 13 bases lying between them. The CDR3 has 14 residues. The germline gives CDR1 MNHNY, CDR2 SVGAGI (reference sequence). The DNA of the CDR3 is TGTGCCAGCAGGCCCGGGGGCGTTAACACTGAAGCTTTCTTT. This translates into CASRPGGVNTEAFF.

The V and J genes are TRBV14 and TRBJ2-1; possibly TRBD2 for D (5 bases). V was cut by 4 bases and J by 2 bases, with 12 bases left in between. The CDR3 loop spans 15 amino acids. The germline V gene encodes CDR1 SGHDN and CDR2 FVKESK. The CDR3 coding sequence is TGTGCCAGCAGCCCCTGGCGGGCTCCCTACAATGAGCAGTTCTTC. It specifies CASSPWRAPYNEQFF.

This chain joins TRBV6-5 and TRBJ1-5; D unclear. With 5 bases removed from V and 2 bases from J, the gap between germline ends came to 7 bases. CDR1 and CDR2 (germline): MNHEY, SVGAGI. The CDR3 consists of 13 residues. In DNA, the CDR3 is TGTGCCAGCAGTAGGGTAGGCAATCAGCCCCAGCATTTT. This translates into CASSRVGNQPQHF.

V and J are TRBV6-5 and TRBJ2-3, with D perhaps TRBD1 or TRBD2 (5 bases each). CDR1 and CDR2 (germline): MNHEY, SVGAGI. Between the trimmed V and J ends, which lost 0 bases and 5 bases, there was a span of 6 bases. The CDR3 consists of 13 residues. The CDR3: CASSYSRGDTQYF. The CDR3 DNA follows: TGTGCCAGCAGTTACTCGAGGGGAGATACGCAGTATTTT.

V usage is TRBV27 and J usage is TRBJ2-5; D gene uncertain. The CDR3 extends over 14 amino acids. The germline V gene encodes CDR1 MNHEY and CDR2 SMNVEV (reference sequence). V was cut by 6 bases and J by 5 bases, with 16 bases left in between. CDR3 DNA sequence: TGTGCCAGCAGCCCAGGCAGGTTGGGGGAGACCCAGTACTTC. Protein: CASSPGRLGETQYF.

The J gene is TRBJ1-5, the V gene TRBV9; 7 bases are shared with TRBD1. The CDR3 contains 17 residues. V gave up 4 bases and J gave up 9 bases; unmatched junction bases: 19. Per germline, CDR1 SGDLS and CDR2 YYNGEE. In DNA form, the CDR3 reads TGTGCCAGCAGCTCCGGGGACAGTTCTGGGATTCCTTGGCCCCAGCATTTT. It specifies CASSSGDSSGIPWPQHF.

The rearrangement joins TRBV7-9 to TRBJ2-7; 10 bases are a match to TRBD1. The CDR3 runs to 15 residues. V lost 3 bases to trimming and J lost 4 bases; unmatched junction nucleotides: 6. Germline V gives CDR1 SEHNR, CDR2 FQNEAQ (reference sequence). The CDR3: CASSFRDRGDYEQYF. The CDR3 nucleotides are TGTGCCAGCAGCTTCCGGGACAGGGGAGATTACGAGCAGTACTTC. Together with reference TRBV7-9 and TRBJ2-7, the CDR3 gives the full variable domain: DTGVSQNPRHKITKRGQNVTFRCDPISEHNRLYWYRQTLGQGPEFLTYFQNEAQLEKSRLLSDRFSAERPKGSFSTLEIQRTEQGDSAMYLCASSFRDRGDYEQYFGPGTRLTVT.

The genes are TRBV27 and TRBJ2-7; 9 bases line up with TRBD1. J lost 6 bases, V lost 3 bases, and 3 bases had no gene match. This CDR3 is built from 13 residues. The V gene's germline CDR1 is MNHEY and CDR2 SMNVEV (reference sequence). The CDR3 bases are TGTGCCAGCAGTTTCGGGACAGGGTTCGAGCAGTACTTC. Translating it yields CASSFGTGFEQYF.

With respect to this clone: In the same sample, other DNA sequences code for this CDR3. The chain recombines TRBV6-6 with TRBJ2-7; possible D gene TRBD1, 6 bases. In germline, CDR1 is MNHNY, CDR2 SVGAGI (reference sequence). V was pared by 2 bases and J by 4 bases, with 15 bases between. This CDR3 is built from 15 residues. CDR3 amino acids: CASSYATGAGYEQYF. In DNA, the CDR3 is TGTGCCAGCAGTTACGCGACAGGTGCTGGTTACGAGCAGTACTTC.

The rearrangement links TRBV27 to TRBJ2-5; D call uncertain. This CDR3 has 12 residues. The germline V gene has CDR1 MNHEY and CDR2 SMNVEV (reference sequence). V shed 4 bases and J shed 0 bases, with 3 bases lying between them. In DNA, the CDR3 is TGTGCCAGCAGTTCCCACCAAGAGACCCAGTACTTC. This sequence encodes CASSSHQETQYF.

The chain uses TRBV6-6 and TRBJ2-5; D unclear. The CDR3 totals 15 residues. Germline loops: CDR1 MNHNY, CDR2 SVGAGI (reference sequence). The ends were cut back, 5 bases at V and 11 bases at J, with 24 bases in the middle. In nucleotides, the CDR3 is TGTGCCAGCAGTCGCCTTGGAGATAACTACAAGGAGCAGTACTTC. It translates to CASSRLGDNYKEQYF.

CDR3 DNA: TGTGCCAGCAGCTACCGACAGGGGTGGGGACCACCAGATACGCAGTATTTT. Amino acids: CASSYRQGWGPPDTQYF. The rearrangement links TRBV7-2 to TRBJ2-3; TRBD1 matches at 8 bases. J was trimmed by 4 bases and V by 4 bases; bases with no gene match: 13. In germline, CDR1 is SGHTA, CDR2 FQGNSA. The CDR3 is made up of 17 amino acids.

The V call is TRBV4-3, the J call TRBJ1-2; D possibly corresponds to TRBD1 (6 bases). V was clipped by 1 base and J by 6 bases, with 18 bases between them. The CDR3 is made up of 16 amino acids. Per the germline V gene, CDR1 is LGHNA and CDR2 is YSLEER. CDR3 nucleotides: TGCGCCAGCAGCCAAGTAAAGCCCGGGACAATCCATGGCTACACCTTC. Its protein product is CASSQVKPGTIHGYTF.

The chain has TRBV5-5 and TRBJ2-7, with 7 bases aligning to TRBD1. J was trimmed by 1 base and V by 6 bases; bases with no gene match: 13. The CDR3 is 16 residues long. In germline, CDR1 is SGHKS, CDR2 YYEKEE (reference sequence). CDR3 bases: TGTGCCAGCAAACTCCTAACAGGGGATTATTCCTACGAGCAGTACTTC. Protein sequence: CASKLLTGDYSYEQYF.

The chain combines TRBV6-6 with TRBJ2-5; D is unclear. Germline CDR1 and CDR2: MNHNY and SVGAGI (reference sequence). V lost 2 bases, J lost 7 bases, and 20 bases lay in between. The CDR3 covers 16 residues. Written as DNA, the CDR3 is TGTGCCAGCAGTTACCCGGTAGGAGACAAGATTGGGACCCAGTACTTC. This translates into CASSYPVGDKIGTQYF.

This chain joins TRBV2 and TRBJ1-2; the match to TRBD1 covers 7 bases. There are 14 residues in the CDR3. The trim removed 6 bases at V and 2 bases at J, leaving 6 bases unmatched. Germline loops: CDR1 SNHLY, CDR2 FYNNEI. CDR3 coding DNA: TGTGCCAGCAGCGGACAGGTGGAAAACTATGGCTACACCTTC. Protein sequence: CASSGQVENYGYTF.